This TCR beta chain stems from a study of siplizumab effects on memory and regulatory T cells. Assaying covered roughly 92,000 TCR templates per sample. Only in-frame clones appear in the TCRdb table, and some are missing; sequencing was by immunoSEQ multiplex PCR. Among about 99,000 clones listed, over 85% were seen once. Study-level points and caveats: In unstimulated cells, naive T cells appeared more diverse than memory T cells and seemed major alloresponse contributors. Siplizumab significantly reduced alloreactive sequences traceable to unstimulated CD4+ memory cells.

Trimming removed 1 base at V and 13 bases at J, with 13 bases between. CDR1 KGHSH and CDR2 LQKENI come from the germline V gene. This CDR3 spans 13 amino acids. Details on this clone: As yet, its antigen is unknown.

The chain links TRBV18 to TRBJ1-4; D remains ambiguous. Sequencing was done on a sample of Tregs sorted from blood. The receptor's source is a human donor in good health. Here the CDR3 DNA reads TGTGCCAGCTCACCACGATCAGAGGGTTTACTGTTTTTT. Protein product: CASSPRSEGLLFF.